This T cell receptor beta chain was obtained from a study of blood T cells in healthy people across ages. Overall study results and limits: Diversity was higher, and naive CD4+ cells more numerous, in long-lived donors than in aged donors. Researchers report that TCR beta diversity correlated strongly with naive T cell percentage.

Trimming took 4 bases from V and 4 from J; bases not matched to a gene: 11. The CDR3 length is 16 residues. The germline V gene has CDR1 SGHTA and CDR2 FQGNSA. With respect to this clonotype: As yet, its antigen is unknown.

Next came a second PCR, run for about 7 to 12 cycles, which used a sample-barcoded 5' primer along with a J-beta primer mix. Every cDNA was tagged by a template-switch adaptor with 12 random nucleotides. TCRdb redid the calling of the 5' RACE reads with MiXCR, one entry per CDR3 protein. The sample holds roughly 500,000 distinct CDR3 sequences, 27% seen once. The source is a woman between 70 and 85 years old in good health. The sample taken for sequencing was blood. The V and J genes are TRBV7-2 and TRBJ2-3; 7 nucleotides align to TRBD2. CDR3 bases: TGTGCCAGCAGCTCCCAGTTCGGGGGGTGGCCAGATACGCAGTATTTT. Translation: CASSSQFGGWPDTQYF.